A selection of T cell receptor beta chains follows, all from one sample in a study of blood T cells in healthy people across ages. MiXCR, run by TCRdb on the 5' RACE reads, gives a single entry per CDR3 protein. The data hold 650,000 to 800,000 distinct CDR3 sequences, with roughly 44% observed a single time. Sequenced: blood. The source is a man in his 60s in good health. Both conserved end residues are trimmed from each CDR3. Expanded clones are given a class, and other clones once, few, many or no size at all.

cdr3_aa clone_size j_call cdr3_length v_call
ASADSGANVLT NA TRBJ2-6 11 TRBV7-9
ASSRTGPGNEQF few TRBJ2-1 12 TRBV6-1
ASSLGTPGDTQY NA TRBJ2-3 12 TRBV7-2
AIKVRDEQY once TRBJ2-7 9 TRBV27
ASSEGGGSVRGYT NA TRBJ1-2 13 TRBV6-1
ATLEGTLGYT NA TRBJ1-2 10 TRBV27
AISTTGLTTGEQY many TRBJ2-7 13 TRBV10-3
ASSRTGGLYEQY NA TRBJ2-7 12 TRBV7-2
ASSGRQVSNEQF NA TRBJ2-1 12 TRBV6-1
ASSRTGLGEKLF NA TRBJ1-4 12 TRBV7-9
ASRDGGAGVVEQF few TRBJ2-1 13 TRBV12-3/TRBV12-4
ASSLATGSTDTQY NA TRBJ2-3 13 TRBV7-2
ASSQDRLTGANVLT few TRBJ2-6 14 TRBV14
ATPGQGVSGYT few TRBJ1-2 11 TRBV2
ASSRDTPKTATNEKLF NA TRBJ1-4 16 TRBV7-4
ASSLSFNEQF few TRBJ2-1 10 TRBV5-1
ATSEFRGNEQF NA TRBJ2-1 11 TRBV24-1
ATSRDAGFYGYT NA TRBJ1-2 12 TRBV15
SASGGGEYNEQF NA TRBJ2-1 12 TRBV20-1
SVRAHGREQY few TRBJ2-4 10 TRBV29-1
ASSFQGTGELF NA TRBJ2-2 11 TRBV5-1
ASSLEGGGAGSHTQY NA TRBJ2-3 15 TRBV7-2
SVEDLRVGGVNEQF NA TRBJ2-1 14 TRBV29-1
SVEGWELGEQF NA TRBJ2-1 11 TRBV29-1
ASSPEGSSGANVLT NA TRBJ2-6 14 TRBV5-1
ASSLRSPDEQY few TRBJ2-7 11 TRBV7-2
SATGQGNTGELF few TRBJ2-2 12 TRBV29-1